Reported below is one T cell receptor (beta chain). Its specificity is unknown. During its preparation, the TCRbeta library received unique molecular identifiers. TCRdb called the PCR reads again in MiXCR, with one record for every CDR3 protein. Here the sample spans approximately 1,000,000 distinct CDR3 sequences, roughly 29% being singletons. These data are taken from a study of T-cell reconstitution after alpha-beta-depleted transplantation in children. Germline V gene data show CDR1 as SQVTM and CDR2 as ANQGSEA. The CDR3 is 12 amino acids. The ends were cut back, 3 bases at V and 7 bases at J, with 10 bases in the middle. Points from the study as a whole: The origin of alpha-beta T cells about two months after transplant was reportedly several hundred expanded graft clones. TCRbeta diversity was high at day 60 in some patients (a result of surviving recipient T cells and thymic progenitors). T cells produced anew were the main source of T-cell counts and diversity one year after transplant.

Material: PBMCs, mostly from graft donor cells, obtained 360 days after TCRalphabeta/CD19-depleted stem cell transplant. The receptor was isolated from a boy younger than two who had a stem cell transplant for SCID, so the T cells may come from the graft donor. The gene calls are TRBV29-1 and TRBJ2-4; D might be TRBD2 (6 bases). The CDR3 DNA follows: TGCAGCGTTGATTTTGGGGGGAACATTCAGTACTTC. Translated: CSVDFGGNIQYF.